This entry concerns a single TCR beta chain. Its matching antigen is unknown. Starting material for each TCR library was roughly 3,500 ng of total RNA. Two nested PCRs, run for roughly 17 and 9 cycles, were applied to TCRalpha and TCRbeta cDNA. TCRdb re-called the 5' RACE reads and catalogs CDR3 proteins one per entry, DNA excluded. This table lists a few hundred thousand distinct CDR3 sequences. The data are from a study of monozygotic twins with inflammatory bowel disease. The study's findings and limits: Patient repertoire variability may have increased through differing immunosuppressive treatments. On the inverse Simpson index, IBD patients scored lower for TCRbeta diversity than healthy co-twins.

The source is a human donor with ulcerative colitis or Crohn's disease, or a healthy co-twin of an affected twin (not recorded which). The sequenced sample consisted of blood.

The CDR3 spells CASSLAGGTGLLNSPLHF. The chain couples TRBV12-3 or TRBV12-4 to TRBJ1-6; the TCRdb call, TRBD1, lacks DNA for checking. The CDR3 is 18 residues long.